The 14 T cell receptor beta chains given below trace back to one sample, sequenced in a study of cytomegalovirus exposure and HLA in healthy donors (dated by TCRdb to the late 2010s). The library came from the immunoSEQ multiplex PCR assay. For the multiplex PCR, a mixture combining 60 forward primers for TCR Vbeta segments and 13 reverse primers for TCR Jbeta segments was used. In TCRdb, the immuneACCESS table is reduced to in-frame sequences with V and J assigned. These tables do not hold every clone; where another copy was compared, an unresolved V gene accounts for under half, and the others remain unexplained. This sample comprises approximately 200,000 clones, 75% to 85% of them detected only once. The ten largest clones take up approximately 2.2% of the sample. The sequenced sample consisted of PBMCs. The source of these receptors is a woman between 45 and 60 years old in good health and CMV-seronegative.

This chain joins TRBV9 and TRBJ2-5; perhaps TRBD2 as D (6 bases). The V end was cut by 6 bases, the J end by 1 base, with 16 bases between. The CDR3 has 15 residues. The germline V gene has CDR1 SGDLS and CDR2 YYNGEE. The CDR3 here is CASTPGGTFQETQYF. The CDR3 DNA reads TGTGCCAGCACCCCTGGCGGGACCTTCCAAGAGACCCAGTACTTC.

This clone came up a few times. Other DNA sequences in this specimen translate into the identical CDR3. The J gene is TRBJ1-2, the V gene TRBV6-6, with D possibly TRBD1 on 5 matching bases. The CDR3 spans 13 residues. Trimming cost V 5 bases and J 0 bases, with 7 bases left between them. Per the germline V gene, CDR1 is MNHNY and CDR2 is SVGAGI (reference sequence). The CDR3 here is CASSPGTNYGYTF. For the CDR3, the DNA is TGTGCCAGCAGTCCAGGGACTAACTATGGCTACACCTTC.

The table lists this clone with a few counts. The chain employs TRBV10-2 and TRBJ1-5; the match to TRBD1 covers 7 bases. Germline V gives CDR1 WSHSY, CDR2 SAAADI. The CDR3 is made up of 14 amino acids. Trimming took 7 bases from V and 5 from J; bases not matched to a gene: 8. The CDR3 spells CASTQGQRYQPQHF. The CDR3 bases are TGCGCCAGCACCCAGGGACAGCGTTATCAGCCCCAGCATTTT.

This clone was seen just once. The V call is TRBV2, the J call TRBJ2-6, with 13 positions matching TRBD2. Germline loops: CDR1 SNHLY, CDR2 FYNNEI. CDR3 length: 17 residues. V was clipped by 8 bases and J by 0 bases; unmatched bases: 4. Written as DNA, the CDR3 is TGTGCCAGCGGGACTAGCGGGACCTCCTCTGGGGCCAACGTCCTGACTTTC. This translates into CASGTSGTSSGANVLTF.

V gene TRBV6-5 combines with J gene TRBJ2-3; 8 bases line up with TRBD1. The V and J ends lost 6 bases and 2 bases, in that order; junction bases with no gene match: 7. The CDR3 loop spans 15 amino acids. Germline-derived CDR1 and CDR2 are MNHEY and SVGAGI. The DNA for the CDR3 is TGTGCCAGCAGACGACAGGGGAGGATCACAGATACGCAGTATTTT. This translates into CASRRQGRITDTQYF.

For the CDR3, the DNA is TGTGCCAGCAGCCAAGATCTCGGGATAGAGACCCAGTACTTC. This sequence encodes CASSQDLGIETQYF. This chain uses TRBV4-2 with TRBJ2-5; D is perhaps TRBD2 (5 bases). The CDR3 contains 14 residues. Germline-derived CDR1 and CDR2 are LGHNA and YNFKEQ. V gave up 0 bases and J gave up 4 bases, with 9 bases separating them.

The chain links TRBV5-1 to TRBJ2-2, with 9 bases lining up with TRBD2. Per the germline V gene, CDR1 is SGHRS and CDR2 is YFSETQ. The J segment lost 3 bases and the V segment lost 3 bases, leaving 3 bases of the junction unmatched. The CDR3 sequence is 15 residues long. CDR3 protein: CASSSRLADTGELFF. CDR3 coding DNA: TGCGCCAGCAGCTCGAGACTAGCGGACACCGGGGAGCTGTTTTTT.

The DNA of the CDR3 is TGTGCCTGGAGTCTCACGGGACTCCCGAACACTGAAGCTTTCTTT. Translating gives CAWSLTGLPNTEAFF. The chain is built from TRBV30 and TRBJ1-1; TRBD1 might be the D (5 bases). V was clipped by 2 bases and J by 1 base, with 14 bases between them. CDR3 size: 15 residues. Germline loops: CDR1 GTSNPN, CDR2 SVGIG (reference sequence).

V and J are TRBV6-6 and TRBJ2-1; 9 nucleotides align to TRBD2. The ends lost 4 bases at V and 4 bases at J; junction bases unmatched: 5. This CDR3 region has 15 residues. The V gene's germline CDR1 is MNHNY and CDR2 SVGAGI (reference sequence). CDR3 bases: TGTGCCAGCAGTTCCGTAGCGGGAGAGTACAATGAGCAGTTCTTC. It encodes CASSSVAGEYNEQFF.

This clone appeared once. The chain is built from TRBV7-8 and TRBJ2-7, with TRBD1 identical over 8 bases. This CDR3 has 14 amino acids. With V trimmed by 3 bases and J by 3 bases, 4 bases remained unmatched. CDR1 is SGHVS and CDR2 is FQNEAQ in the germline V gene. CDR3 in amino acids: CASSFGQGGYEQYF. For the CDR3, the DNA is TGTGCCAGCAGCTTCGGACAGGGCGGCTACGAGCAGTACTTC.

The rearrangement links TRBV5-1 to TRBJ2-1, with 9 bases matching TRBD2. The CDR3 length is 15 residues. Germline values: CDR1 SGHRS, CDR2 YFSETQ. J was trimmed by 6 bases and V by 2 bases; bases with no gene match: 6. The CDR3 sequence is CASSLGSGRSNEQFF. The DNA for the CDR3 is TGCGCCAGCAGCTTAGGTAGCGGGAGAAGCAATGAGCAGTTCTTC.

The V and J genes are TRBV10-2 and TRBJ1-6, with D possibly matching TRBD1 (6 bases). In germline, CDR1 is WSHSY, CDR2 SAAADI. The germline V and J ends were trimmed by 5 bases and 7 bases, with 12 bases remaining between them. The CDR3 runs to 14 residues. The DNA of the CDR3 is TGCGCCAGCAGTTCGTTGGGGGCAAATTCACCCCTCCACTTT. This sequence encodes CASSSLGANSPLHF.

The chain uses TRBV6-5 and TRBJ2-5; D remains ambiguous. The DNA end favors TRBJ2-7, so the J call may be wrong. Germline lookup yields CDR1 MNHEY and CDR2 SVGAGI. The CDR3 has 14 amino acids. This CDR3 is CASSSGSSSYEQYF. In DNA, the CDR3 is TGTGCCAGCAGCTCAGGATCTAGCTCCTACGAGCAGTACTTC.

This chain joins TRBV18 and TRBJ1-1; TRBD1 agrees at 11 bases. The CDR3 length is 17 residues. Trimming at V came to 0 bases and at J to 0 bases, leaving 3 bases not matched to a gene. Germline-derived CDR1 and CDR2 are KGHSH and LQKENI. The CDR3, as DNA: TGTGCCAGCTCACCACCGGGGACAGGGGGGATGAACACTGAAGCTTTCTTT. Translation gives CASSPPGTGGMNTEAFF.